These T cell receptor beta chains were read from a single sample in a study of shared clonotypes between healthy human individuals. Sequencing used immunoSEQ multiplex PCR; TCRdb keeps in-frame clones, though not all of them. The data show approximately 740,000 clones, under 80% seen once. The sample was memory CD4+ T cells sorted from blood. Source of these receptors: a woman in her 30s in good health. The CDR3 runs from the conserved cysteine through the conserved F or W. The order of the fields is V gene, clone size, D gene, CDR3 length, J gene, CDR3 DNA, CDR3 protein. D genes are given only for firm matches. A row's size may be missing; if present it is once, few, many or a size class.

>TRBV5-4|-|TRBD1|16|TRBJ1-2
TGTGCCAGCAGTAGAATGGGACAGGGGGTTGTCTATGGCTACACCTTC
CASSRMGQGVVYGYTF
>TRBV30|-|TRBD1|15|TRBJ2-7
TGTGCCTGGAGGAAGGGACAGGGGCCCTTCTACGAGCAGTACTTC
CAWRKGQGPFYEQYF
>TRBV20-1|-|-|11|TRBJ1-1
TGCAGTGCCGGGGGGTCTTCCGAAGCTTTCTTT
CSAGGSSEAFF
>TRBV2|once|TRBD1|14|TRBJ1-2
TGTGCCAGCAGGGAACAGGCAGGGGGCCTTGGCTACACCTTC
CASREQAGGLGYTF
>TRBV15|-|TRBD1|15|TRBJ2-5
TGTGCCACCAGCACTGGACAGGGCCTTCAAGAGACCCAGTACTTC
CATSTGQGLQETQYF
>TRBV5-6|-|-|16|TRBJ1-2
TGTGCCAGCAGCTTGGTGGGTGACAGCAAGGAGTATGGCTACACCTTC
CASSLVGDSKEYGYTF
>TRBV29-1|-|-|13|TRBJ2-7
TGCAGCGTTGGGGCCTCAGGGCTGTCCGAGCAGTACTTC
CSVGASGLSEQYF
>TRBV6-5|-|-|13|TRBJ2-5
TGTGCCAGCAGTTATGTCAGAGAGGAGACCCAGTACTTC
CASSYVREETQYF
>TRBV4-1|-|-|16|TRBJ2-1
TGCGCCAGCAGCCAAGATCGGGGGGCCTTTTACAATGAGCAGTTCTTC
CASSQDRGAFYNEQFF
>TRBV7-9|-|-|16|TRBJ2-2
TGTGCCAGCAGCTCAAGACAGGAAGCGAACACCGGGGAGCTGTTTTTT
CASSSRQEANTGELFF
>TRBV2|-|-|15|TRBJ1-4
TGTGCCAGCAAACGACTCGTAGCAACTAATGAAAAACTGTTTTTT
CASKRLVATNEKLFF
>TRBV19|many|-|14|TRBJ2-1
TGTGCCAGTAGTATCCAGGGAGAGGGCACTCGGCAGTTCTTC
CASSIQGEGTRQFF
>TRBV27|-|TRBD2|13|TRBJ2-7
TGTGCCAGCAGAGGACTAGATCTCTACGAGCAGTACTTC
CASRGLDLYEQYF
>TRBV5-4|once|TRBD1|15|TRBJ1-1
TGTGCCAGCAGCTTGCAGGGGGTTATGAACACTGAAGCTTTCTTT
CASSLQGVMNTEAFF
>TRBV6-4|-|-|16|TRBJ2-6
TGTGCCAGCAGTGAGGGTCCGCTCTCTGGGGCCAACGTCCTGACTTTC
CASSEGPLSGANVLTF
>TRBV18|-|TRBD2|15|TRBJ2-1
TGTGCCAGCTCACGCCGTAGCGGGAGGAGTGATGAGCAGTTCTTC
CASSRRSGRSDEQFF
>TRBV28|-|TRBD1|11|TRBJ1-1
TGTGCCAGCAGTACACAGGGGAAAGCTTTCTTT
CASSTQGKAFF
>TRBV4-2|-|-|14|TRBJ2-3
TGTGCCAGCAGCCAAGTCCGGGAGACAGATACGCAGTATTTT
CASSQVRETDTQYF
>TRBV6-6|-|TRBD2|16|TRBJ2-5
TGTGCCAGCAGTTACCCCACTAGCGGGGCGCGAGAGACCCAGTACTTC
CASSYPTSGARETQYF
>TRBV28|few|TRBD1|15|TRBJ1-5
TGTGCCAGCAGTTTATCAGGTCAGGGGGATCAGCCCCAGCATTTT
CASSLSGQGDQPQHF
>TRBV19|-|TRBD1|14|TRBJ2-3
TGTGCCAGTAACCGGGACAGGGATCATCATACGCAGTATTTT
CASNRDRDHHTQYF
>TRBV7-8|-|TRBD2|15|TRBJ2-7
TGTGCCAGCAGCTTAGAACTAGCGGGAGTGTACGAGCAGTACTTC
CASSLELAGVYEQYF
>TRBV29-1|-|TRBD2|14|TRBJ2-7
TGCAGCGTTTCCCAAACTAGCGGGGGATACGAGCAGTACTTC
CSVSQTSGGYEQYF
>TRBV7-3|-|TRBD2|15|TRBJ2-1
TGTGCCAGCAGCTTAAAAGCGGGAGGGCCAGGTGAGCAGTTCTTC
CASSLKAGGPGEQFF
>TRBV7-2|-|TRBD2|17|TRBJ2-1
TGTGCCAGCAGCTCCCCGGGACTAGCGGGAGGCTACAATGAGCAGTTCTTC
CASSSPGLAGGYNEQFF
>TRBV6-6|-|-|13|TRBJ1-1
TGTGCCAGCAGCCCGGCAGCGGACACTGAAGCTTTCTTT
CASSPAADTEAFF
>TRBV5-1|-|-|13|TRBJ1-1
TGCGCCAGCAGTCCCGGAGTGAACACTGAAGCTTTCTTT
CASSPGVNTEAFF
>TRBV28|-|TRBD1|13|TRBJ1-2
TGTGCCAGCAGTTTAGGGACAGGGGATGGCTACACCTTC
CASSLGTGDGYTF
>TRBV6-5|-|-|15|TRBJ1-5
TGTGCCAGCAGCCGAACTTCTTATAGCAATCAGCCCCAGCATTTT
CASSRTSYSNQPQHF
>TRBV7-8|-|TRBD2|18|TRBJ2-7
TGTGCCAGCAGCGCTAGGGGACTAGCGGGATCTAGCTCCTACGAGCAGTACTTC
CASSARGLAGSSSYEQYF
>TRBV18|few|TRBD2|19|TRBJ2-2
TGTGCCAGCTCAAAAAGGGCGTCGTCGGGAGGAGGAGACACCGGGGAGCTGTTTTTT
CASSKRASSGGGDTGELFF
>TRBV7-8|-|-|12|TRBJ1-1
TGTGCCAGCAGCGGGGGGGGCGCTGAAGCTTTCTTT
CASSGGGAEAFF
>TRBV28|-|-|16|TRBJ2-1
TGTGCCAGCAGTTTAGGGGGGATTTCTATTTCGGGTGAGCAGTTCTTC
CASSLGGISISGEQFF
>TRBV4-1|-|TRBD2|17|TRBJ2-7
TGCGCCAGCAGCCAGGTCCTCTGGAGCGGGAGTTCCTACGAGCAGTACTTC
CASSQVLWSGSSYEQYF
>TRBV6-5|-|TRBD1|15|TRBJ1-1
TGTGCCAGCAGTTACTCCCGGACAGGGAACACTGAAGCTTTCTTT
CASSYSRTGNTEAFF
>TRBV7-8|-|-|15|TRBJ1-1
TGTGCCAGCAGCTTAGTCGGACATTTTAACACTGAAGCTTTCTTT
CASSLVGHFNTEAFF
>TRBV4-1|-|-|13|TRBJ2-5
TGCGCCAGCAGCCAAGGAAGGTGGGGAGAGCAGTACTTC
CASSQGRWGEQYF
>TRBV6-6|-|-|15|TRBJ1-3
TGTGCCAGCAGGGGGCCGGGAATCTCTGGAAACACCATATATTTT
CASRGPGISGNTIYF
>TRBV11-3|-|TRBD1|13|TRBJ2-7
TGTGCCAGCAGCCAGGGACAGGGGACCGAGCAGTACTTC
CASSQGQGTEQYF
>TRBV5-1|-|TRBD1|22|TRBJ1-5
TGCGCCAGCAGCTTGGTCCTCCCCCCGGGACAGGGGATCTTTAGGGGGGAACAGCCCCAGCATTTT
CASSLVLPPGQGIFRGEQPQHF
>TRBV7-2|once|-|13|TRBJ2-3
TGTGCCAGCAGCTTTCCGCTGGATGGAACGCAGTATTTT
CASSFPLDGTQYF
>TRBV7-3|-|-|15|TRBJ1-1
TGTGCCAGCAGCTTAGCGGCTCTCGTTGACACTGAAGCTTTCTTT
CASSLAALVDTEAFF
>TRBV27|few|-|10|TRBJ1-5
TGTGCCAGCAGCCTTTGGCCCCAGCATTTT
CASSLWPQHF
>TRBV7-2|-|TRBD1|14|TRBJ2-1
TGTGCCAGCAGCTTGGCAGGGGGTTACAATGAGCAGTTCTTC
CASSLAGGYNEQFF
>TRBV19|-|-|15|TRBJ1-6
TGTGCCAGTCGACACGGGAACCCCACCAATTCACCCCTCCACTTT
CASRHGNPTNSPLHF
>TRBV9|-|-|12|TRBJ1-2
TGTGCCAGCAGCGTACAGGGATATGGCTACACCTTC
CASSVQGYGYTF
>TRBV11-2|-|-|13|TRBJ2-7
TGTGCCAGCAGCTTAGATAGGAAGGGGAGTGGGTACTTC
CASSLDRKGSGYF
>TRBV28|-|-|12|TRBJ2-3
TGTGCCAGCAGGGTCTCGACAGATACGCAGTATTTT
CASRVSTDTQYF
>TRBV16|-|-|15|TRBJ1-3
TGTGCCAGCAGCCAATCTTCGGCCTCTGGAAACACCATATATTTT
CASSQSSASGNTIYF
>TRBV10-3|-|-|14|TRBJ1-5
TGTGCCATCAGTGAGTCGGGAGACAATCAGCCCCAGCATTTT
CAISESGDNQPQHF
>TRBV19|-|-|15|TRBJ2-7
TGTGCCAGTAGTATAGGGCGGGACATCACCTACGAGCAGTACTTC
CASSIGRDITYEQYF
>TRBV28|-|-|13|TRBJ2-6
TGTGCCAGCCACGTCTCTGGGGCCAACGTCCTGACTTTC
CASHVSGANVLTF